A single sample gave rise to the 2 T cell receptor beta chains below, sequenced in a study of vaccination effects on CD4 cells after COVID-19. For these TCRs, the target antigens are not known. The data were produced by immunoSEQ multiplex PCR, yet TCRdb's version contains in-frame clones alone and is incomplete. Of 75,000 to 100,000 clones listed, under 85% were seen once; the top ten hold about 1.2%. Expansion with viral peptide pools was applied to antigen-specific CD4+ T cells by the ViraFEST assay prior to sequencing. Between days 9 and 10 of culture, CD4+ T cells were separated out. Everyone in the study got two shots of either the BNT162b2 or mRNA-1273 vaccine. Specimen: CD4+ T cells from PBMCs cultured with HCoV-OC43 spike peptides, collected after COVID-19 vaccination. Stated subset: HCoV-OC43 spike overlapping peptide pool stimulation. These receptors all stem from a human donor who received a COVID-19 vaccine.

This clone has a handful of counts. The chain recombines TRBV30 with TRBJ1-4; 7 positions agree with TRBD1. V shed 2 bases, J shed 7 bases, and the junction held 10 bases outside the gene matches. The CDR3 is made up of 15 amino acids. Germline-derived CDR1 and CDR2 are GTSNPN and SVGIG (reference sequence). The chain's CDR3 is CAWSLGGAGGEKLFF. The CDR3 DNA follows: TGTGCCTGGAGTTTAGGAGGGGCAGGGGGTGAAAAACTGTTTTTT.

The chain carries TRBV12-3 or TRBV12-4 and TRBJ1-2, with TRBD1 matching 7 bases. J gave up 2 bases and V 5 bases, and 2 bases lay outside the gene matches. The CDR3 totals 13 residues. The CDR3, as DNA: TGTGCCAGCAGTATGGGACAGAACTATGGCTACACCTTC. Amino acid sequence: CASSMGQNYGYTF.